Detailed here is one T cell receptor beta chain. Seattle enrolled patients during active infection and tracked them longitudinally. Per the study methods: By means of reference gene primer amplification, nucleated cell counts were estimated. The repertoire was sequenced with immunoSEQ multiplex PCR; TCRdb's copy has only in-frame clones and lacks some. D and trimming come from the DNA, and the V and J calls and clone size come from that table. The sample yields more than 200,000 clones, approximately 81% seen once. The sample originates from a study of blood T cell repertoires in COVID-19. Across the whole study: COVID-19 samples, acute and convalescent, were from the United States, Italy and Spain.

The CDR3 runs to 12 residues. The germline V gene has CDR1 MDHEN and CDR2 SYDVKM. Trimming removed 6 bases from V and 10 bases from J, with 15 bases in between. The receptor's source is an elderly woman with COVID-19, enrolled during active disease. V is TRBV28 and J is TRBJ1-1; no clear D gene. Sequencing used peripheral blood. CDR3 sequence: CASRNPTTRAFF. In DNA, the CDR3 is TGTGCCAGCAGAAATCCGACCACTAGAGCTTTCTTT.